This TCR beta chain was recorded in a study of shared clonotypes between healthy human individuals. Germline CDR1 MNHNY, CDR2 SVGAGI (reference sequence). The CDR3 contains 13 residues. Trimming took 9 bases from V and 2 from J; bases not matched to a gene: 1. The data were produced by immunoSEQ multiplex PCR, yet TCRdb's version contains in-frame clones alone and is incomplete. The sample lists about 680,000 clones, roughly 70% seen once, with 1.8% in the top ten. This TCR came from a woman aged 25 to 39 in good health. The V gene is TRBV6-6, the J gene TRBJ2-2; 9 bases are shared with TRBD1. Source material: memory CD4+ T cells sorted from blood. Subset specified: CD45RA-negative fraction. This chain's CDR3 is CASTGGNTGELFF. The CDR3 coding sequence is TGTGCCAGTACAGGGGGCAACACCGGGGAGCTGTTTTTT.